A selection of T cell receptor beta chains follows, all from one sample in a study of blood T cell repertoires in COVID-19. The table came from immunoSEQ multiplex PCR; TCRdb's copy has only in-frame clones and leaves some out. The sample carries around 310,000 clones, around 89% recorded once. The sequencing sample was made of peripheral blood. Every receptor here comes from a woman aged 50 to 65 with active or convalescent COVID-19. Both conserved end residues are part of each CDR3.

V gene: TRBV5-1; J gene: TRBJ2-7; CDR3 protein: CASNLREGPGGYEQYF
V gene: TRBV18; J gene: TRBJ1-2; CDR3 protein: CASSPTGGLPGGGYTF
V gene: TRBV9; J gene: TRBJ2-2; CDR3 protein: CASSAWTGVTRTGELFF
V gene: TRBV28; J gene: TRBJ1-1; CDR3 protein: CASSPGTAFYTEAFF
V gene: TRBV7-6; J gene: TRBJ1-1; CDR3 protein: CASSYGNTEAFF
V gene: TRBV7-2; J gene: TRBJ1-2; CDR3 protein: CASSFLFTGRNYGYTF
V gene: TRBV7-9; J gene: TRBJ2-7; CDR3 protein: CASSSSGTRNEQYF
V gene: TRBV10-3; J gene: TRBJ1-5; CDR3 protein: CAISEFQSNQPQHF
V gene: TRBV2; J gene: TRBJ2-7; CDR3 protein: CASSEPRDRTLYEQYF
V gene: TRBV3-1/TRBV3-2; J gene: TRBJ1-3; CDR3 protein: CASSQAGEGNTIYF